This TCR beta chain was captured by sequencing in a study of cytomegalovirus exposure and HLA in healthy donors. Study-wide results and caveats: Roughly uniform depth of sequencing across donors was assumed in presence/absence analyses. An Asian-associated ancestry cluster reportedly showed fewer N-insertions than the roughly 670-donor mean in a later analysis. Certain sequence variants were highly shared and formed a cluster, and this cluster was likely a sequencing artifact.

Comment on this clone: What it recognizes is unknown.

PCR employed 60 Vbeta and 13 Jbeta primers. The protocol was immunoSEQ multiplex PCR, while the TCRdb copy is restricted to in-frame clones and leaves out a portion. This table has approximately 130,000 clones, 75% to 90% appearing once. This TCR was recovered from a young woman in good health and CMV-seropositive. Sequenced: PBMCs.

CDR3 sequence: CASSLDPFTGELFF. In DNA form, the CDR3 reads TGCGCCAGCAGCTTGGATCCTTTCACCGGGGAGCTGTTTTTT. The V and J genes are TRBV5-1 and TRBJ2-2, with D uncertain. The germline V gene has CDR1 SGHRS and CDR2 YFSETQ. The CDR3 runs 14 residues. V was pared by 0 bases and J by 4 bases, with 7 bases between. Complete variable domain (other parts from reference TRBV5-1 and TRBJ2-2): KAGVTQTPRYLIKTRGQQVTLSCSPISGHRSVSWYQQTPGQGLQFLFEYFSETQRNKGNFPGRFSGRQFSNSRSEMNVSTLELGDSALYLCASSLDPFTGELFFGEGSRLTVL.